The clone carrying this TCR beta chain is a singleton in its sample. Time point noted: patch test 3, about 24 weeks after DPC sensitization. The treatment: therapeutic diphenylcyclopropenone sensitization with weekly scalp DPC. This specimen comes from a study of human T cells and chemical hapten exposure. TCRdb analysed the RACE reads with MiXCR anew, one entry per CDR3 protein. The table shows some 180,000 distinct CDR3 sequences, with 24% occurring only once. The CDR3 is made up of 13 amino acids. Germline V gives CDR1 SGHRS, CDR2 YFSETQ. Trimming shortened V by 4 bases and J by 6 bases, and 14 bases separated the two germline ends.

This chain joins TRBV5-1 and TRBJ2-7; a weak D match, TRBD2 (6 bases). Sequences were derived from whole blood, sampled in connection with sensitization to the hapten diphenylcyclopropenone (DPC). This TCR was recovered from a woman in her forties with alopecia areata. Some clones in this sample may be carry-over from other donors' samples. The CDR3 DNA reads as TGCGCCAGCAGCCCCCGGGAGAGGGTCGAGCAGTACTTC. Protein sequence: CASSPRERVEQYF.